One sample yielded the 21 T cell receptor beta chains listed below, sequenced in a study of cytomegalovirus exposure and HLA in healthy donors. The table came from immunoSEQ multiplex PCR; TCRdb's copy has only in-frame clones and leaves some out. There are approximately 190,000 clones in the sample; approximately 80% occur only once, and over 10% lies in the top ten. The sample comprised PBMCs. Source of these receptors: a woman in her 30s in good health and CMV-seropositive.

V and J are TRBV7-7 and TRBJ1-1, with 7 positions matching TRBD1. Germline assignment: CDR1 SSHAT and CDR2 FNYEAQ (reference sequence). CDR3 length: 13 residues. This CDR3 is CASARDSNTEAFF. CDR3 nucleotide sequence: TGTGCTAGCGCCCGGGACAGCAACACTGAAGCTTTCTTT.

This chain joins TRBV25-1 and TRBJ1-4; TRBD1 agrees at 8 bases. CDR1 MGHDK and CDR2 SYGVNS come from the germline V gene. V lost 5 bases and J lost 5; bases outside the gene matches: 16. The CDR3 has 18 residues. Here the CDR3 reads CASSNNILTTGANEKLFF. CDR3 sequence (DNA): TGTGCCAGCAGTAACAACATACTTACGACAGGGGCGAATGAAAAACTGTTTTTT.

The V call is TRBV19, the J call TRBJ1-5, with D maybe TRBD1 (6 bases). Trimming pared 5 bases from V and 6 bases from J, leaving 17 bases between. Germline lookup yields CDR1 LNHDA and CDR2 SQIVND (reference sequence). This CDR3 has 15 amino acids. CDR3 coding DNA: TGTGCCAGTAGTCGTAGTTCCAGGGGCGGTCAGCCCCAGCATTTT. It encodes CASSRSSRGGQPQHF.

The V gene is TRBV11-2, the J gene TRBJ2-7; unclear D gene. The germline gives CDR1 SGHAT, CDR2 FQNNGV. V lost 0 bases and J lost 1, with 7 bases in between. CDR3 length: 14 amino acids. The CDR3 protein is CASSLENFSYEQYF. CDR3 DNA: TGTGCCAGCAGCTTAGAAAACTTTTCCTACGAGCAGTACTTC.

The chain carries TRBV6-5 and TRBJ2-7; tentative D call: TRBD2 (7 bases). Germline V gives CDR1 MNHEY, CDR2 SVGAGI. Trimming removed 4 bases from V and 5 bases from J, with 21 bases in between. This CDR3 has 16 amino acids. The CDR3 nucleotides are TGTGCCAGCAGTTCAAGGGGGGAGGGCCGTTTAGACGAGCAGTACTTC. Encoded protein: CASSSRGEGRLDEQYF.

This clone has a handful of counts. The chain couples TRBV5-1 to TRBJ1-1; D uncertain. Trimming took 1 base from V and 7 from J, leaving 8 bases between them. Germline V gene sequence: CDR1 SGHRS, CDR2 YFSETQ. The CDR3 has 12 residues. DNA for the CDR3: TGCGCCAGCAGCTTGCGGGGAGATGAAGCTTTCTTT. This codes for CASSLRGDEAFF.

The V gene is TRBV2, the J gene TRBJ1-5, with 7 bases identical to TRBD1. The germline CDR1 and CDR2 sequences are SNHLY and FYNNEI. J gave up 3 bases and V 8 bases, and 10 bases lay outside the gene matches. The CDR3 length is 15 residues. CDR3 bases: TGTGCCAGCGGCGCGACAGGGAACTTCAATCAGCCCCAGCATTTT. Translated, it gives CASGATGNFNQPQHF.

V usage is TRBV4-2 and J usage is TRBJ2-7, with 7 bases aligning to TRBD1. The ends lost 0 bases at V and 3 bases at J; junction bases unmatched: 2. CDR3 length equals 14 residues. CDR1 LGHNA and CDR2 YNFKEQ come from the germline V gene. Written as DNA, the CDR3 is TGTGCCAGCAGCCAAGATTACAGGGGCTACGAGCAGTACTTC. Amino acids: CASSQDYRGYEQYF.

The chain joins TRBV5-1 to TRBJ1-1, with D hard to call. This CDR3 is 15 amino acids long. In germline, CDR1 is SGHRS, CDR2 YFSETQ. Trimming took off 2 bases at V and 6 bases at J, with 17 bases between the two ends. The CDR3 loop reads CASSFRGSGYAEAFF. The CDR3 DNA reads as TGCGCCAGCAGCTTTCGGGGTTCGGGCTACGCTGAAGCTTTCTTT.

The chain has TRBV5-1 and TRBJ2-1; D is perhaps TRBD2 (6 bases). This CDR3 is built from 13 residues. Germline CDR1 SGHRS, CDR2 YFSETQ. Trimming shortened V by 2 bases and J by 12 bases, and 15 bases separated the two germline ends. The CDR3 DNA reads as TGCGCCAGCAGCTTCTTTTTGGGGCGGGGGCAGTTCTTC. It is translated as CASSFFLGRGQFF.

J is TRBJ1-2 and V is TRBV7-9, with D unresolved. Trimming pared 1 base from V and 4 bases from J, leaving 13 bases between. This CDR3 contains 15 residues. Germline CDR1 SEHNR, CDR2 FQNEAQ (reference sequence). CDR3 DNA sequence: TGTGCCAGCAGCTTAGATCGCGGAGGTTTCTATGGCTACACCTTC. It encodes CASSLDRGGFYGYTF.

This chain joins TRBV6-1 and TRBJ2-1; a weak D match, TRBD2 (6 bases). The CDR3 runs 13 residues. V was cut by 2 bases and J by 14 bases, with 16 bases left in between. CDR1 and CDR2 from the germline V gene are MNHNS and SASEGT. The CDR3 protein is CASSEYPAGREFF. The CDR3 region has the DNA TGTGCCAGCAGTGAATACCCAGCGGGCAGGGAGTTCTTC.

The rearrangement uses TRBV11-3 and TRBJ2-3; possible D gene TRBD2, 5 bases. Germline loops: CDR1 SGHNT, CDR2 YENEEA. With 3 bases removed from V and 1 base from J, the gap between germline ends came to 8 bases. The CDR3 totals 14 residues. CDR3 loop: CASSLDWGTDTQYF. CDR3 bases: TGTGCCAGCAGCTTGGACTGGGGCACAGATACGCAGTATTTT.

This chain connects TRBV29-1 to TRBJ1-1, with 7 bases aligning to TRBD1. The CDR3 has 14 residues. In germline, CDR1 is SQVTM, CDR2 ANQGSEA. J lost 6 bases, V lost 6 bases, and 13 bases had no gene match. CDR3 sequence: CSVRLHRGEPEAFF. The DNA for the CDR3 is TGCAGCGTCCGGTTACACAGGGGAGAACCTGAAGCTTTCTTT.

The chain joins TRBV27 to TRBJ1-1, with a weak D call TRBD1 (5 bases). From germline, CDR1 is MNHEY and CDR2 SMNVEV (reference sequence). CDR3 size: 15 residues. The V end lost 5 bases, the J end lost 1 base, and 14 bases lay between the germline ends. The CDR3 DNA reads TGTGCCAGCAGTCCTTTGGGGGGATCGAACACTGAAGCTTTCTTT. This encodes CASSPLGGSNTEAFF.

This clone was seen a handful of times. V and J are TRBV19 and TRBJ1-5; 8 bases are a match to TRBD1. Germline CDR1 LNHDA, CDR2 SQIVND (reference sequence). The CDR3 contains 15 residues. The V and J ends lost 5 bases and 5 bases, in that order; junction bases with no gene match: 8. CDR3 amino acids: CASSARTGYDQPQHF. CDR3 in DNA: TGTGCCAGTAGTGCCCGGACAGGGTACGATCAGCCCCAGCATTTT.

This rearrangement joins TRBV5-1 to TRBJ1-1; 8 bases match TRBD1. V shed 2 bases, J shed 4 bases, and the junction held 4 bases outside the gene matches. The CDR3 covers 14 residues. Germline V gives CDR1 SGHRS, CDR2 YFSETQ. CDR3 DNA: TGCGCCAGCAGCTTACAGGGGGTTGGCACTGAAGCTTTCTTT. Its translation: CASSLQGVGTEAFF.

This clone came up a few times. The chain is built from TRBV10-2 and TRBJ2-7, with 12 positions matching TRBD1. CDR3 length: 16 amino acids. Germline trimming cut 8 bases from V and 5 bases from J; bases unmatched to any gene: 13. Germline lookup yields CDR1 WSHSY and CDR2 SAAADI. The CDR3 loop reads CASLRDRGLLVHEQYF. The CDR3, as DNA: TGCGCCAGCCTCCGGGACAGGGGGCTTCTAGTCCACGAGCAGTACTTC.

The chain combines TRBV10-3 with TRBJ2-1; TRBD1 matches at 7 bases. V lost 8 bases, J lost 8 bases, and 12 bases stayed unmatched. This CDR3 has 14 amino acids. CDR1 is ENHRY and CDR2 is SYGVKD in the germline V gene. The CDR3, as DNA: TGTGCCATCGCTGGGGGCGGCCAGGGGGATGAGCAGTTCTTC. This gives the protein CAIAGGGQGDEQFF.

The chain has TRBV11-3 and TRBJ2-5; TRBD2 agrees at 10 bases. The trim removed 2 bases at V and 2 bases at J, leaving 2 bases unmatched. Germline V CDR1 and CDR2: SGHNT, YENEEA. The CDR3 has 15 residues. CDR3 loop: CASSLSGRVQETQYF. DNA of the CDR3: TGTGCCAGCAGCTTAAGCGGGAGGGTACAAGAGACCCAGTACTTC. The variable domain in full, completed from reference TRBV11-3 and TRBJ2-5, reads EAGVVQSPRYKIIEKKQPVAFWCNPISGHNTLYWYLQNLGQGPELLIRYENEEAVDDSQLPKDRFSAERLKGVDSTLKIQPAELGDSAVYLCASSLSGRVQETQYFGPGTRLLVL.

In DNA form, the CDR3 reads TGTGCCAGCAGTTTTGACTGGCTAGCGGAGCCCTACAATGAGCAGTTCTTC. This encodes CASSFDWLAEPYNEQFF. The rearrangement links TRBV27 to TRBJ2-1, with 7 bases matching TRBD2. CDR1 is MNHEY, CDR2 SMNVEV, per germline (reference sequence). The CDR3 consists of 17 residues. Losses at the gene ends were 3 bases for V and 2 bases for J; bases not matched to a gene: 10.